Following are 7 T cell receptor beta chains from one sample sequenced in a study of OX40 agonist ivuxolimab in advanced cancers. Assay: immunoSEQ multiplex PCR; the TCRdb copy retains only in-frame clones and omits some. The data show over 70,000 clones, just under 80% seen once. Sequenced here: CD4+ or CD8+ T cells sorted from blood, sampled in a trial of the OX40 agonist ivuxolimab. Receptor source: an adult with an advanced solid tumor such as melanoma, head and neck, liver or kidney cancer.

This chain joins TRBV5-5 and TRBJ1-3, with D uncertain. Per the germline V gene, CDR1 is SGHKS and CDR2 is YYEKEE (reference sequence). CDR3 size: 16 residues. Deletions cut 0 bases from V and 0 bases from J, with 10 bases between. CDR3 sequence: CASSLGGELSGNTIYF. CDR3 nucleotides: TGTGCCAGCAGCTTGGGTGGGGAACTCTCTGGAAACACCATATATTTT.

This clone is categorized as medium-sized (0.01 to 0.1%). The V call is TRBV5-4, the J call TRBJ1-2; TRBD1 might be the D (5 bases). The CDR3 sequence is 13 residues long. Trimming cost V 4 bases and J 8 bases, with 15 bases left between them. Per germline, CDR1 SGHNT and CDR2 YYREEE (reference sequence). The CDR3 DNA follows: TGTGCCAGCAGCCCGCGGTTTCGGGGCGGCTACACCTTC. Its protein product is CASSPRFRGGYTF.

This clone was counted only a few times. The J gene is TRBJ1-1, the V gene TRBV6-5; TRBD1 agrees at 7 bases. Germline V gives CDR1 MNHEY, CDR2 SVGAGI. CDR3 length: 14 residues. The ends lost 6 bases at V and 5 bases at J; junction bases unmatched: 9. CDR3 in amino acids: CASRTGLGGTEAFF. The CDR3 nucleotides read TGTGCCAGCAGGACAGGGTTGGGAGGGACTGAAGCTTTCTTT.

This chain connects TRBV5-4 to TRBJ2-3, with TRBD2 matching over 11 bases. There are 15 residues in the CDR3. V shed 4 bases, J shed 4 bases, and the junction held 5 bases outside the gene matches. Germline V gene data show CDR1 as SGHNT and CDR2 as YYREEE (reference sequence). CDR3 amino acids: CASSLTSGIPDTQYF. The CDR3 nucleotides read TGTGCCAGCAGCCTGACTAGCGGGATCCCAGATACGCAGTATTTT.

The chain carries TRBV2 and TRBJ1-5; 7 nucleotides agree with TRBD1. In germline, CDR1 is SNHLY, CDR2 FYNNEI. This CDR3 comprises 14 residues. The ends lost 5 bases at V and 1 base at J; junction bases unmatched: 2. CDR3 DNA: TGTGCCAGCAGTCCGGGACAGAGCAATCAGCCCCAGCATTTT. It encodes CASSPGQSNQPQHF.

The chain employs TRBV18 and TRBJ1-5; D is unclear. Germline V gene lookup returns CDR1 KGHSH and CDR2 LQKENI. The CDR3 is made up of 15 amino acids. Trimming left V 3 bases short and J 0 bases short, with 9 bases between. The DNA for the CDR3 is TGTGCCAGCTCACCGTCGGGAGATAGCAATCAGCCCCAGCATTTT. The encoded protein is CASSPSGDSNQPQHF. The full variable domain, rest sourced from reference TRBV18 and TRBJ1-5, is NAGVMQNPRHLVRRRGQEARLRCSPMKGHSHVYWYRQLPEEGLKFMVYLQKENIIDESGMPKERFSAEFPKEGPSILRIQQVVRGDSAAYFCASSPSGDSNQPQHFGDGTRLSIL.

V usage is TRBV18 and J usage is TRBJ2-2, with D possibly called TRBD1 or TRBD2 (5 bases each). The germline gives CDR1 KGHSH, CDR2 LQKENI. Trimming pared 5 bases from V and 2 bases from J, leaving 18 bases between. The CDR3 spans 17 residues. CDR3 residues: CASSADASGPNTGELFF. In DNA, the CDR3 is TGTGCCAGCTCAGCCGACGCCTCGGGACCCAACACCGGGGAGCTGTTTTTT. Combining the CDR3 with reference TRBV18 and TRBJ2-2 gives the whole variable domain NAGVMQNPRHLVRRRGQEARLRCSPMKGHSHVYWYRQLPEEGLKFMVYLQKENIIDESGMPKERFSAEFPKEGPSILRIQQVVRGDSAAYFCASSADASGPNTGELFFGEGSRLTVL.